This T cell receptor beta chain was sequenced in a study of blood T cell repertoires in COVID-19. For the study at large: The analysed material was cDNA or gDNA that came from T cells, B-cell-depleted T cells, or PBMCs.

As handled by the study authors: Amplification with reference gene primers provided the estimates of nucleated cell counts. The method was immunoSEQ multiplex PCR; TCRdb's version includes in-frame clones alone and lacks a portion of them. That table gives V, J and clone size, and the DNA gave D and trimming. Among some 110,000 clones listed, about four fifths were seen once. After removal of 4 bases from V and 2 bases from J, the junction contained 7 bases not matched to a gene. The CDR3 extends over 15 amino acids. CDR1 is SGHDT and CDR2 is YYEEEE in the germline V gene. The sequence came from a woman in her fifties or sixties with acute or convalescent COVID-19. The rearrangement joins TRBV5-6 to TRBJ2-7, with 9 bases fitting TRBD2. The sample taken for sequencing was peripheral blood. The CDR3 protein is CASSAGGQAPYEQYF. For the CDR3, the DNA is TGTGCCAGCAGCGCGGGGGGGCAGGCGCCCTACGAGCAGTACTTC. The entire variable domain, with the rest obtained from reference TRBV5-6 and TRBJ2-7, is as follows: DAGVTQSPTHLIKTRGQQVTLRCSPKSGHDTVSWYQQALGQGPQFIFQYYEEEERQRGNFPDRFSGHQFPNYSSELNVNALLLGDSALYLCASSAGGQAPYEQYFGPGTRLTVT.